The 25 T cell receptor beta chains reported below all come from one sample, sequenced in a study of beta chain features in type 1 diabetes. The investigators reverse transcribed all of the isolated RNA, so they sequenced expressed TCRB transcripts. This table comes from immunoSEQ multiplex PCR, and its TCRdb copy is limited to in-frame clones, with some not included. The table includes approximately 170,000 clones, approximately 9.1% detected once. Material for sequencing was central memory CD4+ T cells from blood. The receptors were sampled from a woman between 18 and 30 years old in good health.

This chain links TRBV5-4 with TRBJ2-2; TRBD2 aligns across 13 bases. The CDR3 is 19 residues long. Germline lookup yields CDR1 SGHNT and CDR2 YYREEE (reference sequence). The V and J ends lost 1 base and 2 bases, in that order; junction bases with no gene match: 8. CDR3 in amino acids: CASSLRTSGRGGNTGELFF. The CDR3 bases are TGTGCCAGCAGCTTGAGGACTAGCGGGAGAGGCGGAAACACCGGGGAGCTGTTTTTT.

CDR3 region: CASSTSLSGTYEQYF. CDR3 nucleotides: TGTGCCAGCAGCACCTCTCTCAGCGGGACCTACGAGCAGTACTTC. The rearrangement uses TRBV14 and TRBJ2-7; 7 bases fit TRBD2. CDR1 is SGHDN, CDR2 FVKESK, per germline. V was pared by 5 bases and J by 2 bases, with 9 bases of the junction left unmatched. CDR3 length equals 15 residues.

This clone appeared many times. V gene TRBV21-1 combines with J gene TRBJ2-7; TRBD1, the D gene given by the table, was not confirmed from the DNA. TRBV21-1 is described as a pseudogene. The CDR3 runs to 16 residues. The chain's CDR3 is CASSNRGQGDTYEQYF. The CDR3 DNA sequence: TGTGCCAGCAGCAACCGGGGACAGGGGGACACCTACGAGCAGTACTTC.

This clone was counted between two and nine times. V usage is TRBV2 and J usage is TRBJ2-7, with D possibly TRBD2 on 7 matching bases. Germline CDR1 and CDR2: SNHLY and FYNNEI. The length of the CDR3 is 15 residues. V lost 6 bases to trimming and J lost 0 bases, with 15 bases between them. The CDR3 loop reads CASRTGGHSSYEQYF. Written as DNA, the CDR3 is TGTGCCAGCAGGACGGGGGGCCATAGCTCCTACGAGCAGTACTTC. Full variable domain (rest looked up from reference TRBV2 and TRBJ2-7): EPEVTQTPSHQVTQMGQEVILRCVPISNHLYFYWYRQILGQKVEFLVSFYNNEISEKSEIFDDQFSVERPDGSNFTLKIRSTKLEDSAMYFCASRTGGHSSYEQYFGPGTRLTVT.

This clone occurred a few times. The rearrangement links TRBV19 to TRBJ1-5; D is possibly TRBD1 (6 bases). Germline V gene data show CDR1 as LNHDA and CDR2 as SQIVND (reference sequence). V lost 3 bases, J lost 7 bases, and 16 bases lay in between. The CDR3 totals 15 residues. The CDR3 DNA sequence: TGTGCCAGTAGTATGGAAATGACAGGACTGCAGCCCCAGCATTTT. Translation gives CASSMEMTGLQPQHF.

This clone was found a few times. The genes are TRBV7-2 and TRBJ2-3; D is perhaps TRBD2 (6 bases). Germline V gene lookup returns CDR1 SGHTA and CDR2 FQGNSA. V was clipped by 6 bases and J by 7 bases, with 14 bases between them. CDR3 size: 13 residues. This chain's CDR3 is CASSPDYSNTQYF. In nucleotides, the CDR3 is TGTGCCAGCAGTCCGGACTATTCAAATACGCAGTATTTT. The full variable domain, with the rest looked up from reference TRBV7-2 and TRBJ2-3, is GAGVSQSPSNKVTEKGKDVELRCDPISGHTALYWYRQSLGQGLEFLIYFQGNSAPDKSGLPSDRFSAERTGGSVSTLTIQRTQQEDSAVYLCASSPDYSNTQYFGPGTRLTVL.

V gene TRBV5-1 combines with J gene TRBJ2-1; tentative D call: TRBD1 (5 bases). Trimming left V 1 base short and J 4 bases short, with 9 bases between. Per germline, CDR1 SGHRS and CDR2 YFSETQ. The CDR3 consists of 14 residues. This CDR3 is CASSLSRQYNEQFF. The CDR3 region has the DNA TGCGCCAGCAGCTTGAGTAGACAGTACAATGAGCAGTTCTTC.

The rearrangement joins TRBV9 to TRBJ2-7; 9 bases agree with TRBD2. V lost 3 bases, J lost 4 bases, and 5 bases stayed unmatched. Germline CDR1 reads SGDLS; CDR2 reads YYNGEE. The CDR3 has 14 residues. DNA of the CDR3: TGTGCCAGCAGCGGGCGGGAGGGCTGGTACGAGCAGTACTTC. Translating gives CASSGREGWYEQYF.

Only a few counts were recorded for this clone. The chain's CDR3 is CASSQNRDSRYNEQFF. CDR3 DNA sequence: TGTGCCAGCAGCCAGAACCGGGACTCCCGCTACAATGAGCAGTTCTTC. V and J are TRBV14 and TRBJ2-1, with D perhaps matching TRBD2 (6 bases). Germline CDR1 and CDR2: SGHDN and FVKESK. The V gene lost 3 bases and the J gene lost 3 bases, with 15 bases spanning the gap. The CDR3 loop spans 16 amino acids.

This clone was seen a handful of times. The chain uses TRBV29-1 and TRBJ2-7, with TRBD2 as a possible D gene (6 bases). CDR3 length equals 14 residues. The ends were cut back, 1 base at V and 0 bases at J, with 10 bases in the middle. The germline V gene has CDR1 SQVTM and CDR2 ANQGSEA. The CDR3 DNA reads as TGCAGCGTTGAAGGGGAGGCCCACTCCTACGAGCAGTACTTC. Translated, it gives CSVEGEAHSYEQYF.

The rearrangement joins TRBV1 to TRBJ2-3; TRBD1 reflects the table's D call only, with no check against the DNA. TRBV1 is assigned pseudogene status. The CDR3 covers 16 residues. This CDR3 reads CTSSPSLGFSTDTQYF. The CDR3 bases are TGCACCAGCAGCCCATCTTTGGGCTTTAGCACAGATACGCAGTATTTT.

The V and J genes are TRBV4-3 and TRBJ2-7; D possibly corresponds to TRBD2 (6 bases). Germline CDR1 and CDR2: LGHNA and YSLEER. The CDR3 spans 15 residues. Trimming stripped 1 base from V and 9 bases from J, with 19 bases between. The CDR3 sequence is CASSQAGTGGYGQYF. The CDR3, as DNA: TGCGCCAGCAGCCAAGCGGGGACTGGGGGGTATGGGCAGTACTTC.

This clone was observed a handful of times. This CDR3 is CASSLNRVSETQYF. The DNA for the CDR3 is TGCGCCAGCAGCTTGAACAGGGTTTCGGAGACCCAGTACTTC. V usage is TRBV5-1 and J usage is TRBJ2-5; D might be TRBD1 (6 bases). Germline V gene sequence: CDR1 SGHRS, CDR2 YFSETQ. This CDR3 is built from 14 residues. Trimming stripped 1 base from V and 5 bases from J, with 12 bases between.

V and J are TRBV7-2 and TRBJ1-3; possibly TRBD1 for D (5 bases). V gave up 5 bases and J gave up 7 bases, with 9 bases separating them. Germline CDR1 reads SGHTA; CDR2 reads FQGNSA. CDR3 length equals 12 residues. CDR3: CASSDKGNTIYF. The CDR3 DNA follows: TGTGCCAGCAGCGACAAGGGGAACACCATATATTTT.

This chain connects TRBV2 to TRBJ2-2, with a possible D match to TRBD1 (6 bases). Germline-derived CDR1 and CDR2 are SNHLY and FYNNEI. The CDR3 length is 16 residues. Trimming stripped 5 bases from V and 3 bases from J, with 16 bases between. The chain's CDR3 is CASSPGVGSDTGELFF. The CDR3 region has the DNA TGTGCCAGCAGTCCAGGGGTGGGATCGGACACCGGGGAGCTGTTTTTT.

This clone was counted a few times. The chain uses TRBV18 and TRBJ1-2, with 7 bases matching TRBD1. Germline CDR1 reads KGHSH; CDR2 reads LQKENI. This CDR3 is 17 amino acids long. V was clipped by 3 bases and J by 8 bases; unmatched bases: 18. CDR3 sequence (DNA): TGTGCCAGCTCACCGCGACAGGGTGCCCCCGGAAAGGAAGGCTACACCTTC. Residues: CASSPRQGAPGKEGYTF.

Details on this clone: Other DNA sequences in this sample translate to the same CDR3. The chain is built from TRBV5-1 and TRBJ2-7; a weak D match, TRBD1 (6 bases). Germline V CDR1 and CDR2: SGHRS, YFSETQ. The CDR3 has 14 amino acids. The germline V and J ends were trimmed by 4 bases and 1 base, with 12 bases remaining between them. The CDR3 loop is CASSPRQASYEQYF. The CDR3 DNA reads as TGCGCCAGCAGCCCCAGACAGGCGTCCTACGAGCAGTACTTC.

The V call is TRBV6-5, the J call TRBJ1-1; no clear D. CDR3 length: 15 amino acids. V was shortened by 6 bases and J by 1 base, with 15 bases between the two germline ends. Germline assignment: CDR1 MNHEY and CDR2 SVGAGI. This CDR3 reads CASRPAPGGNTEAFF. The DNA of the CDR3 is TGTGCCAGCAGGCCGGCCCCCGGAGGGAACACTGAAGCTTTCTTT.

The chain employs TRBV6-5 and TRBJ2-7; 9 bases agree with TRBD1. Germline loops: CDR1 MNHEY, CDR2 SVGAGI. V dropped 5 bases and J dropped 2; count of bases not matched to a gene: 7. CDR3 length: 15 residues. CDR3 nucleotide sequence: TGTGCCAGCAGTAGCAGACAGGGGGGAACCTACGAGCAGTACTTC. Its protein is CASSSRQGGTYEQYF.

The V and J genes are TRBV2 and TRBJ2-1, with 8 bases fitting TRBD2. The CDR3 is 15 residues long. The V and J ends lost 1 base and 4 bases, in that order; junction bases with no gene match: 3. Looked up from germline, CDR1 is SNHLY and CDR2 is FYNNEI. The CDR3 is CASSEGTSRYNEQFF. The CDR3 DNA sequence: TGTGCCAGCAGTGAAGGGACTAGCCGGTACAATGAGCAGTTCTTC.

The V and J genes are TRBV6-6 and TRBJ2-5; 9 positions agree with TRBD2. The germline gives CDR1 MNHNY, CDR2 SVGAGI (reference sequence). This CDR3 spans 15 amino acids. The trim removed 4 bases at V and 5 bases at J, leaving 8 bases unmatched. CDR3 in DNA: TGTGCCAGCAGTTCAGCGCGGGAGGGCCGGGAGACCCAGTACTTC. This sequence encodes CASSSAREGRETQYF.

The chain links TRBV5-1 to TRBJ2-7; 10 positions agree with TRBD2. This CDR3 comprises 16 residues. The V gene end was trimmed by 1 base and the J gene end by 5 bases; junction bases not matched to a gene: 9. Germline V lookup: CDR1 SGHRS, CDR2 YFSETQ. CDR3 sequence reads: CASSLTLAGAGDEQYF. The CDR3 DNA sequence: TGCGCCAGCAGCTTGACGCTAGCGGGGGCAGGGGACGAGCAGTACTTC.

This clone was counted between two and nine times. The chain uses TRBV6-5 and TRBJ2-7, with D maybe TRBD2 (5 bases). V was clipped by 6 bases and J by 5 bases, with 8 bases between them. CDR1 and CDR2 (germline): MNHEY, SVGAGI. The CDR3 contains 11 residues. The CDR3 DNA is TGTGCCAGCAGGTCGCGGGACGAGCAGTACTTC. It specifies CASRSRDEQYF.

This chain uses TRBV7-3 with TRBJ2-7; 9 bases agree with TRBD1. J lost 5 bases, V lost 5 bases, and 7 bases had no gene match. The germline V gene has CDR1 SGHTA and CDR2 FQGTGA. The CDR3 length is 14 residues. This CDR3 is CASSPGQGGNEQYF. As DNA, the CDR3 is TGTGCCAGCAGCCCGGGACAGGGAGGGAACGAGCAGTACTTC.

This clone was observed a handful of times. The DNA for the CDR3 is TGCGCCAGCAGCCAAGTGAGCGGGGGTGGTGAAAAACTGTTTTTT. The encoded protein is CASSQVSGGGEKLFF. The rearrangement uses TRBV4-3 and TRBJ1-4; possible D gene TRBD1, 5 bases. V shed 1 base and J shed 7 bases, with 13 bases lying between them. The CDR3 has 15 residues. In germline, CDR1 is LGHNA, CDR2 YSLEER.